This T cell receptor (beta chain) is drawn from a study of monozygotic twins with inflammatory bowel disease. TCRdb re-called the 5' RACE reads; every CDR3 protein appears as one record, without DNA. This listing includes 190,000 or so distinct CDR3 sequences. The CDR3 totals 21 residues. Per germline, CDR1 MNHEY and CDR2 SVGEGT. This TCR was recovered from a human donor with ulcerative colitis or Crohn's disease, or a healthy co-twin of an affected twin (not recorded which). The chain has TRBV6-2 or TRBV6-3 and TRBJ2-3; TCRdb lists TRBD1, though no DNA is available to test this call. Sequenced: blood. The CDR3 sequence: CASSPHHLPAGTIISTDTQYF.